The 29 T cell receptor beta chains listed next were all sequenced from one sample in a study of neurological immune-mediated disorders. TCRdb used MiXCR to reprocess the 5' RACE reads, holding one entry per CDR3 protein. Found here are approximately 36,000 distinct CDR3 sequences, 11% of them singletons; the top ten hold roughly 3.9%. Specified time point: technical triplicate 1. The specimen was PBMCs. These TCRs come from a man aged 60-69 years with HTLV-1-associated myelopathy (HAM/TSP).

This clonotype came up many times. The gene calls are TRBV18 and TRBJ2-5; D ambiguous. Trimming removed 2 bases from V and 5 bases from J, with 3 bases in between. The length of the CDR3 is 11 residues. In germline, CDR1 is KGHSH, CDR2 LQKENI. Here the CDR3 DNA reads TGTGCCAGCTCACCAGGGGAGACCCAGTACTTC. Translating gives CASSPGETQYF.

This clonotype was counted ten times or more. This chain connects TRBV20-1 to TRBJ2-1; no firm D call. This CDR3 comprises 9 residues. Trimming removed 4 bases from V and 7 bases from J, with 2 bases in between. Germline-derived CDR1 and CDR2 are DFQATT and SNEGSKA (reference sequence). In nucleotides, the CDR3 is TGCAGTGCTAAGAATGAGCAGTTCTTC. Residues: CSAKNEQFF.

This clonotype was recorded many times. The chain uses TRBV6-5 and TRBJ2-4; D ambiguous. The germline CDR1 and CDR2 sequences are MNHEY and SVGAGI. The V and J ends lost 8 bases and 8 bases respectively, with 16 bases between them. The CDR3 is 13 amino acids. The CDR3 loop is CASSDLRSDIQYF. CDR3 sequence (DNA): TGTGCCAGCTCCGACCTCCGGTCGGACATTCAGTACTTC.

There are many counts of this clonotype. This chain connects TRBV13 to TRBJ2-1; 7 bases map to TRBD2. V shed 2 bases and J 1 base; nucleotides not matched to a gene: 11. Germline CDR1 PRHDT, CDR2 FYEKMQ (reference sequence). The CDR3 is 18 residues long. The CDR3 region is CASSLMASGGTSYNEQFF. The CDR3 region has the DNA TGTGCCAGCAGCTTAATGGCTAGCGGAGGGACGTCCTACAATGAGCAGTTCTTC.

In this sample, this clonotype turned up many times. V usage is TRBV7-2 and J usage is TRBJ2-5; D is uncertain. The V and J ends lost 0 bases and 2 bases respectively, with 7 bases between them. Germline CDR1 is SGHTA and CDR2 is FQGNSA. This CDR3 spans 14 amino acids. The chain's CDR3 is CASSLAATQETQYF. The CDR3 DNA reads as TGTGCCAGCAGCTTAGCGGCGACTCAAGAGACCCAGTACTTC.

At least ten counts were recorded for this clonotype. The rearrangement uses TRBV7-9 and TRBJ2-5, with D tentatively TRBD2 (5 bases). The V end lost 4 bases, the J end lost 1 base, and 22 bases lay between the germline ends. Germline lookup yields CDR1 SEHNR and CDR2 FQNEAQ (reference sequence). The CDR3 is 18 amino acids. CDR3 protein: CASSSRRVNGELQETQYF. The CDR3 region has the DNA TGTGCCAGCAGCTCGCGACGAGTGAACGGGGAACTCCAAGAGACCCAGTACTTC.

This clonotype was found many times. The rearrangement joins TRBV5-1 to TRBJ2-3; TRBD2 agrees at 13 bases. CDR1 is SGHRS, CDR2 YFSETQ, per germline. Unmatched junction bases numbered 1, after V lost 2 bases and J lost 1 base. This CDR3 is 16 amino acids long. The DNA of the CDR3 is TGCGCCAGCAGCTTACTAGCGGGAGGGGGCACAGATACGCAGTATTTT. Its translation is CASSLLAGGGTDTQYF.

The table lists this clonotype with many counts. Here the CDR3 reads CSATRGWGSDNEQFF. The DNA for the CDR3 is TGCAGTGCTACGAGGGGTTGGGGGAGTGACAATGAGCAGTTCTTC. The chain couples TRBV20-1 to TRBJ2-1, with D perhaps matching TRBD1 or TRBD2 (5 bases each). The CDR3 runs 15 residues. Germline CDR1 and CDR2: DFQATT and SNEGSKA (reference sequence). The V and J ends lost 4 bases and 5 bases respectively, with 18 bases between them.

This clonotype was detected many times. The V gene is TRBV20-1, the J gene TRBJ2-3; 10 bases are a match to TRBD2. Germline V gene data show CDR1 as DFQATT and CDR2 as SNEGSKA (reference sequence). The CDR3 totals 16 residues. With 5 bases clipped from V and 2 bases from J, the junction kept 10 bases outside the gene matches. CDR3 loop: CSAYSPSGRNTDTQYF. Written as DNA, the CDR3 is TGCAGTGCTTATTCCCCTAGCGGGAGAAACACAGATACGCAGTATTTT.

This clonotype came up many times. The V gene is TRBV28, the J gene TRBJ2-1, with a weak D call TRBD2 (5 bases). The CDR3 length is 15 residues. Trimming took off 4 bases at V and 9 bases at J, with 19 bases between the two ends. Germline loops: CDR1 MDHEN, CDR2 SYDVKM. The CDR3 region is CASSSPGSSLGEQFF. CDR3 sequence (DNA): TGTGCCAGCAGTTCACCGGGATCATCCCTAGGTGAGCAGTTCTTC.

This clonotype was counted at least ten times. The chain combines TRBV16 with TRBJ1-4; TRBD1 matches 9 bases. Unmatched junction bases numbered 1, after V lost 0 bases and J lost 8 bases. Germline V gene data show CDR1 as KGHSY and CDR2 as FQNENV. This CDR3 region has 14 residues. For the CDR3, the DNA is TGTGCCAGCAGCCAATCGGACAGGGGCGAAAAACTGTTTTTT. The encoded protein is CASSQSDRGEKLFF.

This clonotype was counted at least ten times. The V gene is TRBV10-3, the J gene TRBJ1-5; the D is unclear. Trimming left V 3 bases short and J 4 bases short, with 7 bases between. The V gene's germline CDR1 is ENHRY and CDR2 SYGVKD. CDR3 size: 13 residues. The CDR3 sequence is CAISDSGNQPQHF. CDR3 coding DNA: TGTGCCATCAGTGATTCAGGAAATCAGCCCCAGCATTTT.

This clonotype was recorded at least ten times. The CDR3: CASSSSGRGTDTQYF. CDR3 nucleotides: TGTGCCAGCAGCAGTAGCGGGAGGGGCACAGATACGCAGTATTTT. The V call is TRBV5-4, the J call TRBJ2-3, with 11 bases that match TRBD2. Germline V gene sequence: CDR1 SGHNT, CDR2 YYREEE (reference sequence). Trimming removed 4 bases from V and 1 base from J; junction bases left unmatched: 2. The CDR3 runs to 15 residues. Together with reference TRBV5-4 and TRBJ2-3, the CDR3 gives the full variable domain: ETGVTQSPTHLIKTRGQQVTLRCSSQSGHNTVSWYQQALGQGPQFIFQYYREEENGRGNFPPRFSGLQFPNYSSELNVNALELDDSALYLCASSSSGRGTDTQYFGPGTRLTVL.

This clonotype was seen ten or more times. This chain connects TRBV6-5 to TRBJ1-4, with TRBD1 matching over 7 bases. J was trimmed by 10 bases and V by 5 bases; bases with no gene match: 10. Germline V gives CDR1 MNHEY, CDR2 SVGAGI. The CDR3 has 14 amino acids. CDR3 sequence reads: CASSIDREVRKLFF. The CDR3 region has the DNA TGTGCCAGCAGTATCGACAGGGAAGTGCGAAAACTGTTTTTT.

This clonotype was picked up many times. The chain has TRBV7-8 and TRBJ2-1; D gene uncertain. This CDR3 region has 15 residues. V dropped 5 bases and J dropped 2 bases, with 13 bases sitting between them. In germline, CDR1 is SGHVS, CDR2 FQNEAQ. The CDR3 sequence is CASSASSEPYNEQFF. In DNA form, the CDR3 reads TGTGCCAGCAGCGCTTCATCGGAACCCTACAATGAGCAGTTCTTC.

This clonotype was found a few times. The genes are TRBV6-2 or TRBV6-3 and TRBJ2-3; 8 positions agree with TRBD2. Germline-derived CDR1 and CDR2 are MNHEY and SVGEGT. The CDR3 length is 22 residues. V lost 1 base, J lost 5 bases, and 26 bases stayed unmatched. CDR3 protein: CASSYLMPGRLGGRPGRDTQYF. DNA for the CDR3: TGTGCCAGCAGTTACTTGATGCCAGGGAGGTTAGGCGGGAGGCCTGGTAGAGATACGCAGTATTTT.

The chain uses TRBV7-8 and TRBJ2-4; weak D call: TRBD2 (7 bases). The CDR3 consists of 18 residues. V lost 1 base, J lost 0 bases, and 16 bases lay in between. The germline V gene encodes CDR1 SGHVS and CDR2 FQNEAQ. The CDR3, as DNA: TGTGCCAGCAGCTTAGTCGTGGCGGGGGCCGTAGCCAAAAACATTCAGTACTTC. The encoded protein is CASSLVVAGAVAKNIQYF.

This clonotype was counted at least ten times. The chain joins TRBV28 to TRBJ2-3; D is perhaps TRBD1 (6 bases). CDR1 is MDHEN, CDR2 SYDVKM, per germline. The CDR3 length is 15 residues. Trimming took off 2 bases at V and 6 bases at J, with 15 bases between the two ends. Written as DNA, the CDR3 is TGTGCCAGCAGTTTAGGCTGGGACATGGTTGATACGCAGTATTTT. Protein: CASSLGWDMVDTQYF.

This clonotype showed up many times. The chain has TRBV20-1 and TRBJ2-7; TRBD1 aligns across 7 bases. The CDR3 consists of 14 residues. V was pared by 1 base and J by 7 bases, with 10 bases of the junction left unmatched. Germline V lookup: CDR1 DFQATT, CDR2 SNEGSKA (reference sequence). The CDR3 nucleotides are TGCAGTGCTAGAGTCCCAACAGGGGTGGGTGAGCAGTACTTC. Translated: CSARVPTGVGEQYF.

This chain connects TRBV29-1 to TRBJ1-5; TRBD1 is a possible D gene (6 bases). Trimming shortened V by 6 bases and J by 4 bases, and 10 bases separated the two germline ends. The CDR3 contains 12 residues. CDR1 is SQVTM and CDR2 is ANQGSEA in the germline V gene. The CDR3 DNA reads TGCAGCGTGACCCAGGGGAATCAGCCCCAGCATTTT. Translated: CSVTQGNQPQHF.

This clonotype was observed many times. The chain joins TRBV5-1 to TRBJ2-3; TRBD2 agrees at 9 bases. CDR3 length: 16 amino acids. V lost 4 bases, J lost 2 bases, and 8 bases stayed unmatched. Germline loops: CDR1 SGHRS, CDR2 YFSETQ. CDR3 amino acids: CASSPGLATLTDTQYF. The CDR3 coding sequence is TGCGCCAGCAGCCCGGGACTAGCCACACTCACAGATACGCAGTATTTT.

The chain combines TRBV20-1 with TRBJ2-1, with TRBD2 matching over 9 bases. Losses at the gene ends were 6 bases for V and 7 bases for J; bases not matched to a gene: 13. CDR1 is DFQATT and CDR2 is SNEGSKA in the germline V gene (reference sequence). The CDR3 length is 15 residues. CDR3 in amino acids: CSASNPAGGPNEQFF. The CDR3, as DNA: TGCAGTGCCTCAAATCCGGCGGGAGGGCCGAATGAGCAGTTCTTC.

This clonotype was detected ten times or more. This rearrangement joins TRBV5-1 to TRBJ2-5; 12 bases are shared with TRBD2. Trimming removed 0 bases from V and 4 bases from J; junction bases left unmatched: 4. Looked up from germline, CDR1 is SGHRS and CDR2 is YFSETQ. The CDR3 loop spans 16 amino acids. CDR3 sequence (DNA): TGCGCCAGCAGCTTGGCCTTGGGACTAGCGGGAGAGACCCAGTACTTC. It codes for CASSLALGLAGETQYF.

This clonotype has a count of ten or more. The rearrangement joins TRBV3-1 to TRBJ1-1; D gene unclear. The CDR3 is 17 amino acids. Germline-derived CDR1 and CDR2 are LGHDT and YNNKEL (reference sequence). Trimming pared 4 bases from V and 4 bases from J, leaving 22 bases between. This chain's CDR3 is CASSPRVPNLGGTEAFF. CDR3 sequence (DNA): TGTGCCAGCAGCCCGAGGGTCCCGAACCTCGGAGGCACTGAAGCTTTCTTT.

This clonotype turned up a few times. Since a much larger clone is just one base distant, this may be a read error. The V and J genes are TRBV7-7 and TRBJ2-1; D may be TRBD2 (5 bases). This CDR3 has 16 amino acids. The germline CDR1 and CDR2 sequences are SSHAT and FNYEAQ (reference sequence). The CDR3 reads CASSLRGPVSPGKQFF. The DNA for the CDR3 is TGTGCTAGCAGCCTACGAGGGCCAGTGTCCCCGGGCAAGCAGTTCTTC.

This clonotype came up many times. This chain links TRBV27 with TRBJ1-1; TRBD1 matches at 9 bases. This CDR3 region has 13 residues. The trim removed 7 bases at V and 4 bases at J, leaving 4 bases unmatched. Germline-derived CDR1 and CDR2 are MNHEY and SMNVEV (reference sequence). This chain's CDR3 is CASTETGGTEAFF. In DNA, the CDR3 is TGTGCCAGCACCGAGACAGGGGGCACTGAAGCTTTCTTT.

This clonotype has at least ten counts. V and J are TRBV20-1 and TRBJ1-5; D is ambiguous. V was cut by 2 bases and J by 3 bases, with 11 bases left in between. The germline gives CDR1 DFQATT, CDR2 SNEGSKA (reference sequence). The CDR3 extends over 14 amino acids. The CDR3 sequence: CSARYTVANQPQHF. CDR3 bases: TGCAGTGCTAGATATACGGTCGCCAATCAGCCCCAGCATTTT.

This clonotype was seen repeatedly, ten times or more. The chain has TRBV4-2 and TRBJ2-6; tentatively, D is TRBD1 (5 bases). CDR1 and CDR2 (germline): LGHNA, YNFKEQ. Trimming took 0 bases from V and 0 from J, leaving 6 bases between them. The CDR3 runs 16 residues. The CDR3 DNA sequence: TGTGCCAGCAGCCAAGAAGGGGACTCTGGGGCCAACGTCCTGACTTTC. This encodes CASSQEGDSGANVLTF.

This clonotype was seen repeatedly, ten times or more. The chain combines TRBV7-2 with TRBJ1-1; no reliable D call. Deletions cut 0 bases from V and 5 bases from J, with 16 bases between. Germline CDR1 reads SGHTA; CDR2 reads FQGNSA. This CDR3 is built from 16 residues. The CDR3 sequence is CASSLAHVGLRTEAFF. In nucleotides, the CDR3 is TGTGCCAGCAGCTTAGCGCATGTGGGCCTACGAACTGAAGCTTTCTTT.